This T cell receptor (beta chain) was identified in a study of graft-versus-host responses after intestinal transplantation. Turning to the study itself: Anti-thymocyte globulin induction was given to all recipients, followed by tacrolimus and steroids for two to four years. Study-level results: Peak circulating GvH clone levels tracked with early post-transplant HvG declines. The recipient marrow held GvH clones, and some of them showed up first in ileum or blood.

The table came from immunoSEQ multiplex PCR; TCRdb's copy has only in-frame clones and leaves some out. The sample carries some 90,000 clones, over 80% recorded once. This clone is medium-sized within its sample. Its matching antigen is unknown. The ends were cut back, 3 bases at V and 0 bases at J, with 10 bases in the middle. The CDR3 consists of 15 residues. Germline V gives CDR1 ENHRY, CDR2 SYGVKD. The origin of this receptor is a human donor who received an intestinal transplant. The chain links TRBV10-3 to TRBJ2-3; D uncertain. Sequenced here: unstimulated CD8+ T cells sorted from spleen or lymph node cells, sampled before intestinal transplant. In DNA, the CDR3 is TGTGCCATCAGTGATGGGTATCTGAGCACAGATACGCAGTATTTT. Its protein product is CAISDGYLSTDTQYF.